This T cell receptor (beta chain) was identified in a study of blood T cell repertoires in COVID-19. At the level of the study: The cDNA or gDNA used as material had been derived from T cells, B-cell-depleted T cells, or PBMCs.

Clones were sequenced by immunoSEQ multiplex PCR, and TCRdb holds only the in-frame ones, with some missing. The table records over 200,000 clones, roughly nine tenths of them present only once. In terms of age and location, participants ranged from about 18 to 90 years and lived in approximately 24 US areas. CDR3 length: 13 residues. CDR1 MDHEN and CDR2 SYDVKM come from the germline V gene. The V gene lost 5 bases and the J gene lost 8 bases, with 12 bases spanning the gap. This clonotype was obtained from a woman in her forties or fifties in a cohort exposed to, infected with or recovered from COVID-19 (not recorded which). Specimen: PBMCs or T cells enriched from blood (not recorded which). The V gene is TRBV28, the J gene TRBJ1-4; the D gene is possibly TRBD1 (5 bases). In nucleotides, the CDR3 is TGTGCCAGCAGTAGAGGGGCGGGGGAAAAACTGTTTTTT. It encodes CASSRGAGEKLFF.